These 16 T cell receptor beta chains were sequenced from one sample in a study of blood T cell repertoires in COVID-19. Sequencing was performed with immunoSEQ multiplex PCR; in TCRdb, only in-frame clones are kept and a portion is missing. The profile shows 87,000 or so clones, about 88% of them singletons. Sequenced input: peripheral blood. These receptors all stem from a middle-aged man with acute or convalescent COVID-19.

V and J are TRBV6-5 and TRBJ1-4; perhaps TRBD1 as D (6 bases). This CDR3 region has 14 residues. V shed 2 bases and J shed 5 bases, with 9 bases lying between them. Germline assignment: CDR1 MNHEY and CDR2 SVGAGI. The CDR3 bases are TGTGCCAGCAGTTACAGGGGGGGAAATGAAAAACTGTTTTTT. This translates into CASSYRGGNEKLFF.

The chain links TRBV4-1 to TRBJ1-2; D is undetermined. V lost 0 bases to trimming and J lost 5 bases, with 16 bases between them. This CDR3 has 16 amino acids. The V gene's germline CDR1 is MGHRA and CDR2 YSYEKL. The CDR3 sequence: CASSQETVAVKYGYTF. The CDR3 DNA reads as TGCGCCAGCAGCCAAGAGACGGTAGCGGTTAAGTATGGCTACACCTTC.

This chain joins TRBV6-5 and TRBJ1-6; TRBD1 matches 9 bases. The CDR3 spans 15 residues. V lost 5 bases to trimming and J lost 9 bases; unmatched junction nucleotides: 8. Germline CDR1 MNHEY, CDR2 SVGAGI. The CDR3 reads CASSPQGAGISPLHF. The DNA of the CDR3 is TGTGCCAGCAGTCCACAGGGGGCCGGGATTTCACCCCTCCACTTT.

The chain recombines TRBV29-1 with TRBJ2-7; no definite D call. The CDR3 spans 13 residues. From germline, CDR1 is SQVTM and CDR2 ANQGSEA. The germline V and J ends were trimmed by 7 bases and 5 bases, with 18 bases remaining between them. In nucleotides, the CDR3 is TGCAGCGCAGCCCGCCCCCTGGGCAACGAGCAGTACTTC. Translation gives CSAARPLGNEQYF.

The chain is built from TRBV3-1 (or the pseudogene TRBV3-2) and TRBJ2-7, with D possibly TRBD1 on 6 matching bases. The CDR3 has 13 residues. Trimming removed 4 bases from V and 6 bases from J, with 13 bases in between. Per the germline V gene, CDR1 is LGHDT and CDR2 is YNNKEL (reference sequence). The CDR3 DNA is TGTGCCAGCAGCCTTCAACAGGGATCCGAGCAGTACTTC. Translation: CASSLQQGSEQYF.

The CDR3 DNA follows: TGTGCCAGCAGCGTCAACAGGGGGCGGTATAATGAAAAACTGTTTTTT. Translating it yields CASSVNRGRYNEKLFF. The V and J genes are TRBV5-4 and TRBJ1-4, with 9 bases that match TRBD1. This CDR3 contains 16 residues. With V trimmed by 4 bases and J by 4 bases, 8 bases remained unmatched. Germline V CDR1 and CDR2: SGHNT, YYREEE (reference sequence).

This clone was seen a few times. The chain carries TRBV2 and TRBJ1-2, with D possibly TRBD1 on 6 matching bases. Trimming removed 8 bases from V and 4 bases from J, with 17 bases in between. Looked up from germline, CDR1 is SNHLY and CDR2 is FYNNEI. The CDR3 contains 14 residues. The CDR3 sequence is CASYPMRGGYGYTF. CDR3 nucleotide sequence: TGTGCCAGCTATCCAATGAGGGGGGGCTATGGCTACACCTTC. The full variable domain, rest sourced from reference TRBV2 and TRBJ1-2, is EPEVTQTPSHQVTQMGQEVILRCVPISNHLYFYWYRQILGQKVEFLVSFYNNEISEKSEIFDDQFSVERPDGSNFTLKIRSTKLEDSAMYFCASYPMRGGYGYTFGSGTRLTVV.

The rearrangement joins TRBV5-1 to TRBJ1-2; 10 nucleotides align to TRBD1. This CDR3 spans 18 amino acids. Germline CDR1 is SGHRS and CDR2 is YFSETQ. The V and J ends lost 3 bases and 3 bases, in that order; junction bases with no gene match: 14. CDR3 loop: CASSSRTEMDRGDYGYTF. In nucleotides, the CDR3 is TGCGCCAGCAGCTCCCGGACGGAGATGGACAGGGGGGACTATGGCTACACCTTC.

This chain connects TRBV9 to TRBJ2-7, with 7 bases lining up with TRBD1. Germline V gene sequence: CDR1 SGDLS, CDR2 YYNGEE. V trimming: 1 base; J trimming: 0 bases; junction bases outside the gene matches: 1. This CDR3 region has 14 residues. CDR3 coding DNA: TGTGCCAGCAGCGTACAGGGGGACTCCTACGAGCAGTACTTC. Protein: CASSVQGDSYEQYF.

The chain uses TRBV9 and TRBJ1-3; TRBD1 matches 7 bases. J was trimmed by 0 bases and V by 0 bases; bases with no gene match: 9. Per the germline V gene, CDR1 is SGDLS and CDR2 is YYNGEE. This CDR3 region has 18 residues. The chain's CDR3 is CASSVGPLGTVSGNTIYF. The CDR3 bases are TGTGCCAGCAGCGTAGGGCCTCTCGGGACAGTCTCTGGAAACACCATATATTTT.

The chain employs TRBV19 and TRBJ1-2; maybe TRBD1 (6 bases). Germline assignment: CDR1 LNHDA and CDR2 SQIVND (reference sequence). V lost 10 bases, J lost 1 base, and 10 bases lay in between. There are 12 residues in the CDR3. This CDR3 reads CATQQGNYGYTF. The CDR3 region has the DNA TGTGCCACCCAACAGGGTAACTATGGCTACACCTTC.

In DNA form, the CDR3 reads TGTGCCAGCAGCACAGGGTTCGTAGTGGACGCTTTCTTT. Encoded protein: CASSTGFVVDAFF. This chain joins TRBV11-2 and TRBJ1-1; D is possibly TRBD1 (6 bases). The CDR3 is 13 amino acids. V lost 5 bases and J lost 11, with 18 bases in between. Germline V gives CDR1 SGHAT, CDR2 FQNNGV.

CDR3 loop: CASSYGGTVYEQYF. As DNA, the CDR3 is TGTGCCAGCAGTTACGGGGGGACAGTCTACGAGCAGTACTTC. V usage is TRBV6-2 or TRBV6-3 and J usage is TRBJ2-7; perhaps TRBD1 as D (7 bases). Germline V gene sequence: CDR1 MNHEY, CDR2 SVGEGT. This CDR3 is built from 14 residues. Trimming cost V 2 bases and J 3 bases, with 11 bases left between them.

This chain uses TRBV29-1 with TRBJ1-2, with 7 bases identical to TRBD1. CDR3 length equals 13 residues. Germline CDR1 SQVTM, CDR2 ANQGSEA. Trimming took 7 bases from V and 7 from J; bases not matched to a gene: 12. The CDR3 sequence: CSALTGDVSGYTF. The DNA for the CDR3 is TGCAGCGCCCTCACAGGGGATGTTTCTGGCTACACCTTC.

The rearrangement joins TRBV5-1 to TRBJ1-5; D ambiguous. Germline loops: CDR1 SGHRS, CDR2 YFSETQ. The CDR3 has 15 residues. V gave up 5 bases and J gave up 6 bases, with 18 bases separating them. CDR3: CASSPNKGGGQPQHF. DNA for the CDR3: TGCGCCAGCAGTCCGAATAAGGGAGGAGGTCAGCCCCAGCATTTT. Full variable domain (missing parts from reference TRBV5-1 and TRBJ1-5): KAGVTQTPRYLIKTRGQQVTLSCSPISGHRSVSWYQQTPGQGLQFLFEYFSETQRNKGNFPGRFSGRQFSNSRSEMNVSTLELGDSALYLCASSPNKGGGQPQHFGDGTRLSIL.

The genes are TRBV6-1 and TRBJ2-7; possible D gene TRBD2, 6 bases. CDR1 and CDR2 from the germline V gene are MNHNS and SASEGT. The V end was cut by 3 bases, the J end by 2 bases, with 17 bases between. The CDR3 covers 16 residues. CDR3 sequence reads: CASSDRTRGSTYEQYF. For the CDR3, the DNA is TGTGCCAGCAGTGATAGGACGCGGGGTTCAACCTACGAGCAGTACTTC.